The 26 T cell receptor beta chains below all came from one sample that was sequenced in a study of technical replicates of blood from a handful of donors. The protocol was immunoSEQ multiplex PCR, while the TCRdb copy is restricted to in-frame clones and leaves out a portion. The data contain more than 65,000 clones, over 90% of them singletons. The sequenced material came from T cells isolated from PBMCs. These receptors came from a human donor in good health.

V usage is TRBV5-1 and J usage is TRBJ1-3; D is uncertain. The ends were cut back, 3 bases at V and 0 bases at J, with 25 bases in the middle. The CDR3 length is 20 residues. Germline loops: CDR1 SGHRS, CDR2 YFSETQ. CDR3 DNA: TGCGCCAGCAGCTCTCTTATCGAGGTCGGTGGAGTATACTCTGGAAACACCATATATTTT. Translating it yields CASSSLIEVGGVYSGNTIYF.

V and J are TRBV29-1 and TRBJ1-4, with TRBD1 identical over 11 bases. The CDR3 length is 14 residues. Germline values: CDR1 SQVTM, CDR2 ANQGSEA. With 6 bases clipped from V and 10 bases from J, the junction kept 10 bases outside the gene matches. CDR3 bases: TGCAGCGTGGCCCGGACAGGGGGCGATCGAAAACTGTTTTTT. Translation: CSVARTGGDRKLFF.

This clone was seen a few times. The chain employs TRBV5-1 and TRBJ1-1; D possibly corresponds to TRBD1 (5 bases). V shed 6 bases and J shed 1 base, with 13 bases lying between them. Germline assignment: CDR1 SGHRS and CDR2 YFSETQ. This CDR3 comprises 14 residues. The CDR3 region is CASTLAGGNTEAFF. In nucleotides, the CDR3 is TGCGCCAGCACCCTGGCGGGGGGGAACACTGAAGCTTTCTTT.

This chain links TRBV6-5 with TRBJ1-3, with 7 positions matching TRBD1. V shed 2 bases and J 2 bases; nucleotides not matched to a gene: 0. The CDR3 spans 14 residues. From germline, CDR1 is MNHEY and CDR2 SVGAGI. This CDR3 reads CASSYGTAGNTIYF. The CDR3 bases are TGTGCCAGCAGTTACGGGACAGCTGGAAACACCATATATTTT.

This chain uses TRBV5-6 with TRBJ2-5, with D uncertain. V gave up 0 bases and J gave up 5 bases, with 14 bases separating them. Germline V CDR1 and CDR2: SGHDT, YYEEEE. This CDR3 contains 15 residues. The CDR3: CASSLGRGWVETQYF. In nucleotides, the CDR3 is TGTGCCAGCAGCTTGGGTCGAGGTTGGGTGGAGACCCAGTACTTC. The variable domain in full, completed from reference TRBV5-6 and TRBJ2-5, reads DAGVTQSPTHLIKTRGQQVTLRCSPKSGHDTVSWYQQALGQGPQFIFQYYEEEERQRGNFPDRFSGHQFPNYSSELNVNALLLGDSALYLCASSLGRGWVETQYFGPGTRLLVL.

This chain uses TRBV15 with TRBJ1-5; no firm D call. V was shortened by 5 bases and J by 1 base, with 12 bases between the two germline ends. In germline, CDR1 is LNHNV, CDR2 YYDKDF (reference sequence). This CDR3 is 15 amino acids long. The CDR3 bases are TGTGCCACCAGCGATGAGGCGATGAGCAATCAGCCCCAGCATTTT. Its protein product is CATSDEAMSNQPQHF.

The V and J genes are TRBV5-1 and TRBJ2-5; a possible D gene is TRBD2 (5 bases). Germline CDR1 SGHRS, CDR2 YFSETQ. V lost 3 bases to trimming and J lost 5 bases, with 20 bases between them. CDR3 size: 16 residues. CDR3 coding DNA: TGCGCCAGCAGCTCCCAGGACTCCCTTCCACTGGAGACCCAGTACTTC. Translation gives CASSSQDSLPLETQYF.

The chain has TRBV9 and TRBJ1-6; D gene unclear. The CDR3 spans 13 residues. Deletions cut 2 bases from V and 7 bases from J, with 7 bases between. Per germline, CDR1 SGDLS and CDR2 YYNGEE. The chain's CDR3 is CASSVGENSPLHF. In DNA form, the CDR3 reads TGTGCCAGCAGCGTTGGAGAGAATTCACCCCTCCACTTT.

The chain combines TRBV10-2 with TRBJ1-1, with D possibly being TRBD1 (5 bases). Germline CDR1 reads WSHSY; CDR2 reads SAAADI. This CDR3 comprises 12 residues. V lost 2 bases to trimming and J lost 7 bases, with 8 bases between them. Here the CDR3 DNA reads TGCGCCAGCAGTGAGGGGGGGTTTGAAGCTTTCTTT. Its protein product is CASSEGGFEAFF.

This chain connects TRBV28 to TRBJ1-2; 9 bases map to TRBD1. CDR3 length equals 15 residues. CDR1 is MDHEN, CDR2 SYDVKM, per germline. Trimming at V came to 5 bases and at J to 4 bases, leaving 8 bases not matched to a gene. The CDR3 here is CASSTYRGPAYGYTF. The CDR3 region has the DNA TGTGCCAGCAGTACGTACAGGGGGCCGGCCTATGGCTACACCTTC.

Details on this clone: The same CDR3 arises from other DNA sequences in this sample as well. The CDR3 DNA sequence: TGTGCCAGCAGGACTAGCGGAGAGACCCAGTACTTC. Encoded protein: CASRTSGETQYF. This rearrangement joins TRBV2 to TRBJ2-5; TRBD2 matches 9 bases. The V gene's germline CDR1 is SNHLY and CDR2 FYNNEI. Trimming cost V 6 bases and J 4 bases; bases outside gene matches: 0. CDR3 length: 12 amino acids.

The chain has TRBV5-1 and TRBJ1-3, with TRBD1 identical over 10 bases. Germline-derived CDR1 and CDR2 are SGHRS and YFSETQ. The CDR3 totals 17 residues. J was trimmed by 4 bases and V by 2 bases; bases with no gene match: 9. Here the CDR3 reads CASSFRRQGARGNTIYF. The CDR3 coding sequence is TGCGCCAGCAGCTTTCGTCGACAGGGGGCGCGGGGAAACACCATATATTTT.

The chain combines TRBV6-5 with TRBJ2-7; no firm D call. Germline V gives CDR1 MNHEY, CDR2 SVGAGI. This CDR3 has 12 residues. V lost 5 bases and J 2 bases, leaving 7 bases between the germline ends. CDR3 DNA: TGTGCCAGCAGTACGCACACCTACGAGCAGTACTTC. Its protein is CASSTHTYEQYF.

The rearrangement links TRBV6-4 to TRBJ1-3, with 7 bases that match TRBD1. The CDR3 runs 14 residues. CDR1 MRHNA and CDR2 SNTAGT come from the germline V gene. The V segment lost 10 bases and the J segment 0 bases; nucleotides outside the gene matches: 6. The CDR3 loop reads CATRDSHSGNTIYF. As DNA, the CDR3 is TGTGCCACTCGGGACAGCCACTCTGGAAACACCATATATTTT.

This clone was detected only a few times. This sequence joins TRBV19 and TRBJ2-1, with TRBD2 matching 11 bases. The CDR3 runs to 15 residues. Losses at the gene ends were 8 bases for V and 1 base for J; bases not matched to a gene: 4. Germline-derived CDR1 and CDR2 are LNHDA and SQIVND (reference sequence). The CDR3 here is CASLAGGRSYNEQFF. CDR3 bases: TGTGCCAGTTTAGCGGGGGGGCGTTCCTACAATGAGCAGTTCTTC. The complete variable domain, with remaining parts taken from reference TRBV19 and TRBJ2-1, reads DGGITQSPKYLFRKEGQNVTLSCEQNLNHDAMYWYRQDPGQGLRLIYYSQIVNDFQKGDIAEGYSVSREKKESFPLTVTSAQKNPTAFYLCASLAGGRSYNEQFFGPGTRLTVL.

The CDR3 nucleotides read TGTGCCAGCAGTTCAGAGCAGGCCTACGAGCAGTACTTC. Translated: CASSSEQAYEQYF. The V gene is TRBV11-3, the J gene TRBJ2-7; D is unclear. Germline V CDR1 and CDR2: SGHNT, YENEEA. V gave up 6 bases and J gave up 2 bases, with 11 bases separating them. CDR3 size: 13 residues.

The CDR3, as DNA: TGTGCCAGCAGCTTGGAAACAGCACCCACAGATACGCAGTATTTT. Amino acids: CASSLETAPTDTQYF. The chain links TRBV5-6 to TRBJ2-3; D gene unclear. V was trimmed by 0 bases and J by 2 bases, leaving 10 bases between them. The CDR3 totals 15 residues. Germline V lookup: CDR1 SGHDT, CDR2 YYEEEE.

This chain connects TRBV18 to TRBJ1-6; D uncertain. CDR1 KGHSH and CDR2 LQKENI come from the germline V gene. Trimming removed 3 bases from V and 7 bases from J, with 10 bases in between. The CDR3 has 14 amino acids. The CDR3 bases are TGTGCCAGCTCACCTACAGAAAACAATTCACCCCTCCACTTT. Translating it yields CASSPTENNSPLHF.

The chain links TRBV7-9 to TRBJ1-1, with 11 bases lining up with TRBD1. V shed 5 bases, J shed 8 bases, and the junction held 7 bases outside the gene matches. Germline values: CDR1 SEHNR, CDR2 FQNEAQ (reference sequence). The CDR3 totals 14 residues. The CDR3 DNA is TGTGCCAGCAGCCAAAGGGACAGGGGGGTGGAAGCTTTCTTT. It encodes CASSQRDRGVEAFF.

The CDR3 nucleotides read TGTGCCAGCTCACTAATGCGGGACACCGGGGAGCTGTTTTTT. Translation: CASSLMRDTGELFF. The rearrangement joins TRBV18 to TRBJ2-2, with D maybe TRBD2 (5 bases). CDR3 length: 14 amino acids. Trimming took 4 bases from V and 3 from J, leaving 9 bases between them. Germline V gene data show CDR1 as KGHSH and CDR2 as LQKENI.

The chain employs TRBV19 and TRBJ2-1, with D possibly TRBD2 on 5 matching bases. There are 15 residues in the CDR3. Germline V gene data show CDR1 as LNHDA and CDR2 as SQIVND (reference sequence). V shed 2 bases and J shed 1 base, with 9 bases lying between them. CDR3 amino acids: CASSISRGSYNEQFF. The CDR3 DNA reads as TGTGCCAGTAGTATAAGTCGGGGTTCCTACAATGAGCAGTTCTTC.

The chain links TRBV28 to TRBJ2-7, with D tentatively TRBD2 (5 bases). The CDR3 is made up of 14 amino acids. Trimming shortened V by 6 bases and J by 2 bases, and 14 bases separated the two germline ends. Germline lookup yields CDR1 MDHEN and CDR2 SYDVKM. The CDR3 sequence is CASSLSGITYEQYF. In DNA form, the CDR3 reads TGTGCCAGCAGCTTGTCCGGGATCACCTACGAGCAGTACTTC.

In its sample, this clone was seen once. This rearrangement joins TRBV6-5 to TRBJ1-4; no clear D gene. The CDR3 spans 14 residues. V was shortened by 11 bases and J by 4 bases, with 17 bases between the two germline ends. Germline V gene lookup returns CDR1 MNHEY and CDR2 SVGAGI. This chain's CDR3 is CARRWALGNEKLFF. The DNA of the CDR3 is TGTGCCCGTCGATGGGCGCTGGGTAATGAAAAACTGTTTTTT.

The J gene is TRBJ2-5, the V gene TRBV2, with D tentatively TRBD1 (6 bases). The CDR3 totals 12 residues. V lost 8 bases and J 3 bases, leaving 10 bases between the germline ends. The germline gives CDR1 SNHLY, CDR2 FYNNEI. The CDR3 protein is CASGTGKETQYF. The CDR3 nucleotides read TGTGCCAGCGGCACAGGGAAAGAGACCCAGTACTTC.

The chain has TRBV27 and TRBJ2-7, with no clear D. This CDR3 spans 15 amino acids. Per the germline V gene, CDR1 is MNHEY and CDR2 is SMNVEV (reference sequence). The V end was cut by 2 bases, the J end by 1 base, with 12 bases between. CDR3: CASSLGPESSYEQYF. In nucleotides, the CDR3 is TGTGCCAGCAGTTTAGGGCCAGAAAGTTCCTACGAGCAGTACTTC.

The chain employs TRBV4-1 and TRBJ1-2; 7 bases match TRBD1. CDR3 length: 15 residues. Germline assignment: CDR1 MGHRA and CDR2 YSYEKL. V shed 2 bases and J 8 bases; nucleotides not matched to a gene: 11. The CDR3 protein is CASSQFMTGTGGYTF. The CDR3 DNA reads TGCGCCAGCAGCCAATTTATGACAGGGACGGGCGGCTACACCTTC.